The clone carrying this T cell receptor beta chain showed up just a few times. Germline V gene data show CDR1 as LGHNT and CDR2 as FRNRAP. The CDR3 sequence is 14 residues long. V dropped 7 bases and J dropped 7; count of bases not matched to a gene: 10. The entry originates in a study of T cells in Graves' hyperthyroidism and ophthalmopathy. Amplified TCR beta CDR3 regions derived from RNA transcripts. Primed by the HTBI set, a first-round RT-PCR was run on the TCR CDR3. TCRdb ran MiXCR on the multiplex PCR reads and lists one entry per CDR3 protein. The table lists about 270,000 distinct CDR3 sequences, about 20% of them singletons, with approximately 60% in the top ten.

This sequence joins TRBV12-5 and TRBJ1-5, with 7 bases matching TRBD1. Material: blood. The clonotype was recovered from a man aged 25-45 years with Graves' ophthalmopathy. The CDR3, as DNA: TGTGCTAGTGCTTGGGAGGGGGCTGGACAGCCCCAGCATTTT. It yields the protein CASAWEGAGQPQHF.